These 31 T cell receptor beta chains were sequenced from one sample in a study of shared T cell receptors in the human thymus. TCRdb keeps only in-frame clones here, not all; method: immunoSEQ multiplex PCR. The sample yields tens of thousands of clones, more than 90% seen once. Input material: thymocytes. These receptors originate from a human donor.

The J gene is TRBJ2-3, the V gene TRBV27; 9 bases line up with TRBD1. The CDR3 runs 20 residues. V gave up 5 bases and J gave up 0 bases; unmatched junction bases: 18. Germline V CDR1 and CDR2: MNHEY, SMNVEV (reference sequence). CDR3 amino acids: CASSTFRDRDFKRSTDTQYF. CDR3 in DNA: TGTGCCAGCAGTACATTCCGGGACAGGGACTTTAAACGGAGCACAGATACGCAGTATTTT.

The V call is TRBV4-2, the J call TRBJ1-2; D gene unclear. The CDR3 is 14 amino acids. Germline V gene sequence: CDR1 LGHNA, CDR2 YNFKEQ. V was trimmed by 1 base and J by 4 bases, leaving 10 bases between them. The CDR3 coding sequence is TGTGCCAGCAGCCAAGTTCAACGGACCTATGGCTACACCTTC. Translated: CASSQVQRTYGYTF.

The chain combines TRBV5-5 with TRBJ2-2; 10 nucleotides agree with TRBD1. The germline V gene has CDR1 SGHKS and CDR2 YYEKEE (reference sequence). The CDR3 contains 16 residues. Germline trimming cut 3 bases from V and 6 bases from J; bases unmatched to any gene: 8. CDR3 DNA sequence: TGTGCCAGCAGCTGGCGCGGACAGGGGGGTCCCGGGGAGCTGTTTTTT. It translates to CASSWRGQGGPGELFF.

This rearrangement joins TRBV12-5 to TRBJ1-2; D gene unclear. The germline gives CDR1 LGHNT, CDR2 FRNRAP. The CDR3 has 15 amino acids. V lost 4 bases, J lost 3 bases, and 15 bases lay in between. The CDR3 bases are TGTGCTAGTGGTTCGGTGAAGACTTGGGACTATGGCTACACCTTC. The encoded protein is CASGSVKTWDYGYTF.

This chain uses TRBV7-9 with TRBJ1-1; 7 bases are a match to TRBD1. The germline V gene encodes CDR1 SEHNR and CDR2 FQNEAQ (reference sequence). The CDR3 covers 13 residues. After removal of 3 bases from V and 12 bases from J, the junction contained 10 bases not matched to a gene. The CDR3 nucleotides read TGTGCCAGCAGCTTGCTTCGCAGGACAGGTACTTTCTTT. Translation: CASSLLRRTGTFF.

The chain joins TRBV7-9 to TRBJ2-3; D possibly corresponds to TRBD2 (5 bases). CDR3 length equals 14 residues. Germline lookup yields CDR1 SEHNR and CDR2 FQNEAQ (reference sequence). Deletions cut 3 bases from V and 3 bases from J, with 10 bases between. CDR3 residues: CASSFRDVTDTQYF. CDR3 nucleotide sequence: TGTGCCAGCAGCTTCCGGGATGTGACAGATACGCAGTATTTT.

This chain joins TRBV18 and TRBJ1-2; a possible D gene is TRBD1 (6 bases). CDR1 KGHSH and CDR2 LQKENI come from the germline V gene. Trimming shortened V by 0 bases and J by 5 bases, and 19 bases separated the two germline ends. This CDR3 comprises 17 residues. CDR3 amino acids: CASSPPGYRSGAYGYTF. The CDR3 nucleotides read TGTGCCAGCTCACCACCGGGTTACAGGTCGGGGGCTTATGGCTACACCTTC.

V is TRBV10-3 and J is TRBJ1-2; D is possibly TRBD1 (5 bases). The CDR3 loop spans 17 amino acids. Germline V gene lookup returns CDR1 ENHRY and CDR2 SYGVKD. V was clipped by 6 bases and J by 5 bases, with 25 bases between them. The CDR3 region has the DNA TGTGCCATCAGCTACCGGGACTTAGGGAGGGGCTATTATGGCTACACCTTC. It specifies CAISYRDLGRGYYGYTF.

The chain uses TRBV4-3 and TRBJ2-1; 7 nucleotides match TRBD1. V trimming: 3 bases; J trimming: 8 bases; junction bases outside the gene matches: 7. Germline CDR1 LGHNA, CDR2 YSLEER. The CDR3 sequence is 14 residues long. The CDR3: CASSHGTTGHEQFF. In nucleotides, the CDR3 is TGCGCCAGCAGCCACGGTACGACAGGGCATGAGCAGTTCTTC.

The V call is TRBV7-8, the J call TRBJ1-1, with D tentatively TRBD1 (6 bases). The CDR3 contains 16 residues. Germline V gives CDR1 SGHVS, CDR2 FQNEAQ. V was clipped by 1 base and J by 4 bases, with 16 bases between them. The CDR3 is CASSLDTHRAGTEAFF. The DNA of the CDR3 is TGTGCCAGCAGCTTAGACACTCACAGGGCTGGCACTGAAGCTTTCTTT.

This clone was counted a single time. V is TRBV29-1 and J is TRBJ2-7, with 8 positions matching TRBD1. The trim removed 7 bases at V and 3 bases at J, leaving 5 bases unmatched. Germline V lookup: CDR1 SQVTM, CDR2 ANQGSEA. The CDR3 is 12 amino acids. The CDR3 sequence is CSGRGQDYEQYF. The CDR3, as DNA: TGCAGCGGAAGGGGACAGGACTACGAGCAGTACTTC.

In its sample, this clone was seen once. In nucleotides, the CDR3 is TGTGCCAGCAGACCGAATGGGGGCGCCTACGAGCAGTACTTC. Residues: CASRPNGGAYEQYF. The chain has TRBV2 and TRBJ2-7; tentatively, D is TRBD1 (6 bases). The CDR3 sequence is 14 residues long. The ends were cut back, 6 bases at V and 2 bases at J, with 14 bases in the middle. Germline V gene sequence: CDR1 SNHLY, CDR2 FYNNEI.

The rearrangement links TRBV7-2 to TRBJ2-3, with D possibly matching TRBD1 (5 bases). This CDR3 region has 16 residues. Germline V lookup: CDR1 SGHTA, CDR2 FQGNSA. V dropped 2 bases and J dropped 8 bases, with 20 bases sitting between them. CDR3 amino acids: CASSLQPGLARCTQYF. CDR3 in DNA: TGTGCCAGCAGCTTACAACCAGGGTTGGCACGTTGTACGCAGTATTTT.

The chain recombines TRBV19 with TRBJ2-5; the D gene is possibly TRBD2 (5 bases). The length of the CDR3 is 15 residues. The V end lost 5 bases, the J end lost 1 base, and 14 bases lay between the germline ends. Germline-derived CDR1 and CDR2 are LNHDA and SQIVND (reference sequence). CDR3 residues: CASSVVGVPQETQYF. For the CDR3, the DNA is TGTGCCAGTAGTGTTGTCGGGGTTCCCCAAGAGACCCAGTACTTC.

CDR3 DNA: TGTGCCAGCAGCTTACAAAAGGGACAGGGGTGGAATCAGCCCCAGCATTTT. Translating gives CASSLQKGQGWNQPQHF. The chain combines TRBV5-6 with TRBJ1-5, with 10 positions matching TRBD1. Germline CDR1 reads SGHDT; CDR2 reads YYEEEE. V shed 2 bases, J shed 4 bases, and the junction held 9 bases outside the gene matches. CDR3 length equals 17 residues.

The chain recombines TRBV5-1 with TRBJ1-5; TRBD1 might be the D (6 bases). This CDR3 has 17 residues. V dropped 0 bases and J dropped 4 bases, with 17 bases sitting between them. Germline V gene data show CDR1 as SGHRS and CDR2 as YFSETQ. CDR3 bases: TGCGCCAGCAGCTTGGTAGGCCGTGGGGGCCGAAATCAGCCCCAGCATTTT. This gives the protein CASSLVGRGGRNQPQHF.

The V gene is TRBV27, the J gene TRBJ2-6; 9 bases line up with TRBD2. Trimming cost V 1 base and J 0 bases; bases outside gene matches: 7. The V gene's germline CDR1 is MNHEY and CDR2 SMNVEV (reference sequence). The CDR3 length is 19 residues. CDR3 loop: CASSLYIAGADSGANVLTF. DNA of the CDR3: TGTGCCAGCAGTTTATATATAGCGGGGGCCGACTCTGGGGCCAACGTCCTGACTTTC. The whole variable domain, filled in from reference TRBV27 and TRBJ2-6, reads EAQVTQNPRYLITVTGKKLTVTCSQNMNHEYMSWYRQDPGLGLRQIYYSMNVEVTDKGDVPEGYKVSRKEKRNFPLILESPSPNQTSLYFCASSLYIAGADSGANVLTFGAGSRLTVL.

The chain uses TRBV28 and TRBJ2-2; D is unclear. CDR1 is MDHEN, CDR2 SYDVKM, per germline. V was cut by 2 bases and J by 10 bases, with 11 bases left in between. CDR3 length: 13 residues. CDR3 nucleotides: TGTGCCAGCAGTTTAGTTTCCGGTGCGGAGCTGTTTTTT. Protein: CASSLVSGAELFF.

V usage is TRBV9 and J usage is TRBJ1-2; D ambiguous. This CDR3 region has 12 residues. Germline-derived CDR1 and CDR2 are SGDLS and YYNGEE. Trimming cost V 4 bases and J 8 bases, with 12 bases left between them. The CDR3 sequence: CASSTPGRGYTF. CDR3 bases: TGTGCCAGCAGCACCCCCGGAAGGGGCTACACCTTC.

On this clone: One junction end does not reproduce the germline sequence, and a read error may be involved. The V gene is TRBV7-3, the J gene TRBJ1-3; weak D call: TRBD1 (6 bases). The CDR3 extends over 19 amino acids. Germline V gene lookup returns CDR1 SGHTA and CDR2 FQGTGA. The CDR3 nucleotides read TGTGCCAGCAGCCTAACTGGGATCGGGGGCCCGTCCCCTGGAAACACCATATATTTT. The encoded protein is CASSLTGIGGPSPGNTIYF.

The chain links TRBV9 to TRBJ2-2; 8 nucleotides align to TRBD1. This CDR3 has 18 residues. Germline assignment: CDR1 SGDLS and CDR2 YYNGEE. With V trimmed by 5 bases and J by 4 bases, 16 bases remained unmatched. CDR3 nucleotides: TGTGCCAGCAGTCAGACAGGGGTGGAAGCACGAGGCACCGGGGAGCTGTTTTTT. Protein: CASSQTGVEARGTGELFF.

The chain is built from TRBV2 and TRBJ1-2; 7 positions agree with TRBD1. This CDR3 spans 15 amino acids. CDR1 and CDR2 from the germline V gene are SNHLY and FYNNEI. After removal of 5 bases from V and 0 bases from J, the junction contained 6 bases not matched to a gene. The CDR3 nucleotides are TGTGCCAGCAGTTCGAGGGGGCGAGCTAACTATGGCTACACCTTC. Its translation: CASSSRGRANYGYTF.

A few counts support this clone. The chain uses TRBV2 and TRBJ1-5; 7 bases fit TRBD1. The V segment lost 7 bases and the J segment 2 bases; nucleotides outside the gene matches: 8. This CDR3 contains 15 residues. Germline V CDR1 and CDR2: SNHLY, FYNNEI. The chain's CDR3 is CASTNGGGGNQPQHF. The CDR3 nucleotides are TGTGCCAGCACTAACGGAGGGGGCGGCAATCAGCCCCAGCATTTT.

The J gene is TRBJ2-5, the V gene TRBV4-3; D gene unclear. CDR3 size: 19 residues. The V gene's germline CDR1 is LGHNA and CDR2 YSLEER. Trimming took 0 bases from V and 2 from J, leaving 22 bases between them. The CDR3 loop reads CASSQDRSSFVNLQETQYF. CDR3 DNA: TGCGCCAGCAGCCAAGATCGGAGTTCCTTTGTTAACCTTCAAGAGACCCAGTACTTC.

The J gene is TRBJ1-3, the V gene TRBV19; D remains unclear. CDR3 size: 15 residues. The germline CDR1 and CDR2 sequences are LNHDA and SQIVND (reference sequence). V was pared by 6 bases and J by 1 base, with 13 bases between. The CDR3 sequence is CASRTDEISGNTIYF. The CDR3 coding sequence is TGTGCCAGTAGGACGGATGAGATTTCTGGAAACACCATATATTTT.

The chain carries TRBV6-5 and TRBJ1-1; D is unresolved. The V gene lost 6 bases and the J gene lost 10 bases, with 21 bases spanning the gap. There are 14 residues in the CDR3. CDR1 and CDR2 (germline): MNHEY, SVGAGI. The CDR3 loop is CASSPTTEKGRAFF. CDR3 DNA: TGTGCCAGCAGCCCGACGACTGAAAAGGGAAGAGCTTTCTTT.

V is TRBV5-8 and J is TRBJ2-7; D is unclear. Looked up from germline, CDR1 is SGHTS and CDR2 is YDEGEE. The CDR3 length is 12 residues. The V end lost 7 bases, the J end lost 3 bases, and 11 bases lay between the germline ends. This CDR3 reads CASSETYYEQYF. CDR3 in DNA: TGTGCCAGCTCCGAAACTTACTACGAGCAGTACTTC. The full variable domain, completed using reference TRBV5-8 and TRBJ2-7, is EAGVTQSPTHLIKTRGQQATLRCSPISGHTSVYWYQQALGLGLQFLLWYDEGEERNRGNFPPRFSGRQFPNYSSELNVNALELEDSALYLCASSETYYEQYFGPGTRLTVT.

V usage is TRBV5-5 and J usage is TRBJ1-1, with TRBD1 as a possible D gene (6 bases). The CDR3 spans 13 residues. In germline, CDR1 is SGHKS, CDR2 YYEKEE (reference sequence). V was trimmed by 7 bases and J by 4 bases, leaving 14 bases between them. The CDR3 loop is CASGQGFLTEAFF. CDR3 DNA sequence: TGTGCCAGCGGCCAGGGGTTTCTCACTGAAGCTTTCTTT.

The chain recombines TRBV7-9 with TRBJ2-3, with D perhaps TRBD2 (5 bases). V was pared by 5 bases and J by 2 bases, with 17 bases between. The CDR3 contains 16 residues. Germline CDR1 SEHNR, CDR2 FQNEAQ (reference sequence). The CDR3 coding sequence is TGTGCCAGCAGCCTTGGACTCGCGACCGTCACAGATACGCAGTATTTT. Its translation: CASSLGLATVTDTQYF.

V usage is TRBV7-9 and J usage is TRBJ1-1; the D gene is possibly TRBD1 (5 bases). The V end lost 1 base, the J end lost 6 bases, and 15 bases lay between the germline ends. CDR1 SEHNR and CDR2 FQNEAQ come from the germline V gene (reference sequence). The CDR3 length is 15 residues. CDR3 residues: CASSLGKGAGPEAFF. CDR3 DNA sequence: TGTGCCAGCAGCTTAGGCAAGGGAGCGGGGCCTGAAGCTTTCTTT.

This chain's CDR3 is CASGYLLASGSTDTQYF. CDR3 nucleotides: TGTGCTAGTGGTTACCTGTTAGCGAGCGGAAGCACAGATACGCAGTATTTT. The rearrangement joins TRBV12-5 to TRBJ2-3, with TRBD2 as a possible D gene (5 bases). Germline values: CDR1 LGHNT, CDR2 FRNRAP. The CDR3 runs 17 residues. Trimming took 4 bases from V and 0 from J, leaving 17 bases between them. The full variable domain, rest sourced from reference TRBV12-5 and TRBJ2-3, is DARVTQTPRHKVTEMGQEVTMRCQPILGHNTVFWYRQTMMQGLELLAYFRNRAPLDDSGMPKDRFSAEMPDATLATLKIQPSEPRDSAVYFCASGYLLASGSTDTQYFGPGTRLTVL.